This T cell receptor (beta chain) was retrieved from a study of T-cell memory formation after mild COVID-19. Study as a whole: Across donors, TCR clusters were largely donor specific.

In this sample, this clonotype turned up a few times. Antigen: not known. Libraries for TCRalpha and TCRbeta carried sample barcodes and unique molecular identifiers via 5'RACE. TCRdb fed the 5' RACE reads into MiXCR, producing one record per CDR3 protein. This sample has about 250,000 distinct CDR3 sequences, with about a sixth found just once. Study-wide results and caveats: Contracting CD4+ clones lay largely in CM and EM, with CD8+ ones residing in EMRA. Balance between CD4 and CD8 was seen in clones contracting day 15 to 85, and a CD4+ lean was seen in later expanders.

With 6 bases removed from V and 8 bases from J, the gap between germline ends came to 8 bases. The CDR3 sequence is 11 residues long. The TCR comes from a young man who had mild COVID-19 (a few samples of this study predate the infection). Cell type and time point are not known. The specimen was PBMCs or a T cell subset sorted from them (not recorded which). V is TRBV12-3 or TRBV12-4 and J is TRBJ2-1; unclear D gene. In DNA, the CDR3 is TGTGCCAGCAGGTGGACCGATGAGCAGTTCTTC. It specifies CASRWTDEQFF.